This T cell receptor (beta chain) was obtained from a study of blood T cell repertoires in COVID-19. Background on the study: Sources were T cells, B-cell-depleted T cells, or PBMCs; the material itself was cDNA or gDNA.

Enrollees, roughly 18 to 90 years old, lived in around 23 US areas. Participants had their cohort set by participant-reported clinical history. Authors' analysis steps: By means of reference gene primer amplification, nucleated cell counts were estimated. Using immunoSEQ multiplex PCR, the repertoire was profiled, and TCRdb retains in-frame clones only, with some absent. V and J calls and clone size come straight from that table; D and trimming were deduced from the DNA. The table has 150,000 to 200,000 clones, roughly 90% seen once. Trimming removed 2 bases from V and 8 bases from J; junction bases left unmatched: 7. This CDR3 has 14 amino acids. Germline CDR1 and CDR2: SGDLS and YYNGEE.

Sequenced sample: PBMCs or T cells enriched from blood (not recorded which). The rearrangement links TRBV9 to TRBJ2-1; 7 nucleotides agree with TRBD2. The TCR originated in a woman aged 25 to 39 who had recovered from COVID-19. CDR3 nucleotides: TGTGCCAGCAGCGTGGGCGGGACTATCGATGAGCAGTTCTTC. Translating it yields CASSVGGTIDEQFF. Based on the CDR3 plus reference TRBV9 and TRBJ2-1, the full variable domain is DSGVTQTPKHLITATGQRVTLRCSPRSGDLSVYWYQQSLDQGLQFLIQYYNGEERAKGNILERFSAQQFPDLHSELNLSSLELGDSALYFCASSVGGTIDEQFFGPGTRLTVL.